This TCR beta chain emerged from a study of blood T cell repertoires in COVID-19 (TCRdb year 2020). Background on the whole study: Samples from collaborators originated in the United States, Italy and Spain and spanned both the acute and convalescent phases of COVID-19. A freely available public database, intended as a resource for researchers studying the immune response to SARS-CoV-2, is where the repertoires were released. Subjects who had been exposed to COVID-19, were actively infected with it, or had recovered from it provided the deeply sampled blood TCRbeta repertoires that made up the dataset. A de-identified subject ID, COVID-19 status, age in years and sex were almost always included in the sample metadata. Where available, HLA class I and class II types were taken from metadata supplied by the sample provider and were not determined by assay-based typing. The samples were drawn from two sources: the first 160 participants of the ongoing ImmuneRACE study, and some 1,300 subjects contributed by 6 global collaborators. The prospective study material was composed of cDNA or gDNA derived from T cells, B-cell-depleted T cells, or PBMCs. Beyond this particular receptor, the publication reports: The amount of clinical and demographic metadata varied by source and participant and was provided uncurated.

The collaborating institutions used their own protocols to collect whole blood in K2EDTA tubes. For TCRbeta analysis, collaborator samples were shipped as frozen whole blood, as isolated PBMCs, or as DNA extracted from either sample type. Trimming removed 5 bases from V and 3 bases from J, leaving 10 bases between the germline ends. The CDR1 and CDR2 encoded by the germline V gene are SGHTA and FQGTGA. The CDR3 runs 13 residues from the cysteine to the phenylalanine. Of the read, only the CDR3 DNA is kept; its 39 bases are in frame from base 1. Notes on this clone: Its antigen specificity is not known. Base qualities were left out, and no much larger clone turns up one base away.

TCRbeta CDR3 regions were amplified from genomic DNA by means of the immunoSEQ Assay, a bias-controlled multiplex PCR. The study's processing was this. Within the assay, amplification of reference gene primers was used to estimate how many nucleated cells each sample contained. Sequence reads were collapsed and filtered to measure the absolute abundance of every unique TCRbeta CDR3 rearrangement. For each sample, productive Simpson clonality was calculated by taking the square root of Simpson's diversity index across productive rearrangements. Imported from immuneACCESS, the table was reduced by TCRdb to in-frame sequences with V and J called. These copies leave out some clones; in studies compared against another copy, an unresolved V gene accounts for under half, and the cause of the remainder is not known. V and J calls and clone size follow that table, whereas D and trimming were derived from the DNA. The sample records 290,000 or so clones, almost 85% of which are singletons. Less than 6.5% of the sample goes to the ten largest clones.

The sequence links TRBV7-3 to TRBJ2-5; the D gene is perhaps TRBD2, from 7 matching bases. The source is a man aged 50-60 years with active or convalescent COVID-19. The sequencing sample was made of peripheral blood. In nucleotide form, the sequence is TGTGCCAGCAGCCGAGGGGGGGAAGAGACCCAGTACTTC. Its translation is CASSRGGEETQYF.